Shown below are 10 T cell receptor beta chains from a single sample sequenced in a study of cytomegalovirus exposure and HLA in healthy donors. The PCR used 60 Vbeta and 13 Jbeta primers. The assay was immunoSEQ multiplex PCR, and TCRdb's table has in-frame clones only and misses some. The sample shows 110,000 or so clones, roughly 80% of them seen only once. The sample taken for sequencing was PBMCs. All receptors come from a middle-aged woman in good health and CMV-seropositive.

V usage is TRBV6-5 and J usage is TRBJ2-3; perhaps TRBD1 as D (6 bases). V was clipped by 3 bases and J by 2 bases, with 9 bases between them. In germline, CDR1 is MNHEY, CDR2 SVGAGI. This CDR3 is built from 14 residues. The CDR3 nucleotides are TGTGCCAGCAGTTATTACAGGGCCACAGATACGCAGTATTTT. Translating gives CASSYYRATDTQYF.

The V gene is TRBV27, the J gene TRBJ2-1, with 9 bases matching TRBD1. Germline CDR1 and CDR2: MNHEY and SMNVEV (reference sequence). With V trimmed by 6 bases and J by 4 bases, 4 bases remained unmatched. The CDR3 runs 14 residues. The CDR3 DNA follows: TGTGCCAGCAGCCTGGACAGGGGTTACAATGAGCAGTTCTTC. Amino acid sequence: CASSLDRGYNEQFF.

Turning to this clone: A read error may account for a junction end that differs from germline. This rearrangement joins TRBV5-5 to TRBJ1-4; 9 nucleotides line up with TRBD1. From germline, CDR1 is SGHKS and CDR2 YYEKEE (reference sequence). The CDR3 is 11 residues long. CDR3 residues: CASSNRDRVHF. The CDR3, as DNA: TGTGCCAGCAGCAACCGGGACAGGGTCCATTTT.

The J gene is TRBJ2-1, the V gene TRBV4-2; 7 nucleotides match TRBD2. Germline CDR1 LGHNA, CDR2 YNFKEQ. The CDR3 is made up of 16 amino acids. The V gene end was trimmed by 0 bases and the J gene end by 3 bases; junction bases not matched to a gene: 5. The CDR3 is CASSQDQASGYNEQFF. For the CDR3, the DNA is TGTGCCAGCAGCCAAGATCAGGCTAGCGGCTACAATGAGCAGTTCTTC.

This clone occurred once. V and J are TRBV21-1 and TRBJ1-4; the table's D call TRBD1 went unverified against the DNA. TRBV21-1 is recorded as a pseudogene. This CDR3 is 16 amino acids long. The DNA of the CDR3 is TGTGCCAGCAGCAAAGCGACCCCCGGACAGCAAGAAAAACTGTTTTTT. Its translation is CASSKATPGQQEKLFF.

This rearrangement joins TRBV7-9 to TRBJ2-2; 7 bases align to TRBD1. The CDR3 is 15 residues long. V dropped 6 bases and J dropped 5; count of bases not matched to a gene: 9. Germline loops: CDR1 SEHNR, CDR2 FQNEAQ (reference sequence). The CDR3 nucleotides read TGTGCCAGCAGTAGCAGACAGGGAGAAACCGGGGAGCTGTTTTTT. It codes for CASSSRQGETGELFF.

The V gene is TRBV5-8, the J gene TRBJ1-6, with 10 bases fitting TRBD1. Germline assignment: CDR1 SGHTS and CDR2 YDEGEE. V lost 4 bases and J lost 9; bases outside the gene matches: 7. The CDR3 has 15 amino acids. The CDR3 coding sequence is TGTGCCAGCAGCCCTAAGACAGGGGGCTCTTCACCCCTCCACTTT. Translated, it gives CASSPKTGGSSPLHF.

The chain combines TRBV5-1 with TRBJ1-1, with D unclear. The CDR3 has 14 amino acids. Trimming took 0 bases from V and 1 from J, leaving 7 bases between them. The germline V gene has CDR1 SGHRS and CDR2 YFSETQ. CDR3 residues: CASSLEQPNTEAFF. DNA for the CDR3: TGCGCCAGCAGCTTGGAGCAACCGAACACTGAAGCTTTCTTT.

The V gene is TRBV27, the J gene TRBJ1-5; a possible D gene is TRBD1 (5 bases). Trimming removed 8 bases from V and 1 base from J, with 9 bases in between. The germline V gene encodes CDR1 MNHEY and CDR2 SMNVEV (reference sequence). The CDR3 runs to 13 residues. CDR3 DNA: TGTGCCAGCCGGGGGGTGAGCAATCAGCCCCAGCATTTT. Its translation: CASRGVSNQPQHF.

The chain employs TRBV7-2 and TRBJ1-6, with D unresolved. The germline V and J ends were trimmed by 7 bases and 6 bases, with 10 bases remaining between them. Germline V CDR1 and CDR2: SGHTA, FQGNSA. The CDR3 is 13 residues long. The CDR3, as DNA: TGTGCCAGCACCACCGTAGTTAATTCACCCCTCCACTTT. Amino acid sequence: CASTTVVNSPLHF.